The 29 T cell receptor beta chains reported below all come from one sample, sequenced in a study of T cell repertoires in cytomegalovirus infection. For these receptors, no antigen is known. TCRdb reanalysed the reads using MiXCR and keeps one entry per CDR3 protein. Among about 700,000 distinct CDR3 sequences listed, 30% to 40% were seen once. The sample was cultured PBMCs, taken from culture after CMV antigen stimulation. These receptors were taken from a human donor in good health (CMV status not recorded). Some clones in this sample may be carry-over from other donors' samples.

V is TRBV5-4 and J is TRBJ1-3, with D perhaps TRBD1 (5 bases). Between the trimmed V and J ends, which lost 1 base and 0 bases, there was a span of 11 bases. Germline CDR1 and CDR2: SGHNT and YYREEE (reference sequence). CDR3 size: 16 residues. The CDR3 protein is CASSLNLGGSGNTIYF. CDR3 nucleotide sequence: TGTGCCAGCAGCTTGAATTTGGGGGGCTCTGGAAACACCATATATTTT.

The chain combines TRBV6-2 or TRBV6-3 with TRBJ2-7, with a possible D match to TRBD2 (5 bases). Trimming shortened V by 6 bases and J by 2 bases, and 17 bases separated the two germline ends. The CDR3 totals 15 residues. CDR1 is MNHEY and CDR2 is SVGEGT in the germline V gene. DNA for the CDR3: TGTGCCAGCAGATTGGACGGGGATGGAGCCTACGAGCAGTACTTC. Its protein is CASRLDGDGAYEQYF.

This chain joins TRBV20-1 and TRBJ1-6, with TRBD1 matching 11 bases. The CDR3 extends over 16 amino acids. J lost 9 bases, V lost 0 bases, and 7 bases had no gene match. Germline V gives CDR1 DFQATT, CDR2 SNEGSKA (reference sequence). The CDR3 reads CSARDGGQGGGSPLHF. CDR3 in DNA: TGCAGTGCTAGAGATGGGGGACAGGGGGGAGGTTCACCCCTCCACTTT.

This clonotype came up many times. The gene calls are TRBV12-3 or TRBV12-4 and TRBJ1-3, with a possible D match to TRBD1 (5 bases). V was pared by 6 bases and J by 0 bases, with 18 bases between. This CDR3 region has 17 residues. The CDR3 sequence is CASSPPQTVLSGNTIYF. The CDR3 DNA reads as TGTGCCAGCAGCCCCCCCCAGACAGTCCTCTCTGGAAACACCATATATTTT.

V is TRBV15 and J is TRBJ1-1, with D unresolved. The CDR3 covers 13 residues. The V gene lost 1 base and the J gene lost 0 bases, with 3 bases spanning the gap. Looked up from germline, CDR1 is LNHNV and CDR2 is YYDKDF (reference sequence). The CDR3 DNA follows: TGTGCCACCAGCAGAGTGGTGAACACTGAAGCTTTCTTT. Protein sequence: CATSRVVNTEAFF.

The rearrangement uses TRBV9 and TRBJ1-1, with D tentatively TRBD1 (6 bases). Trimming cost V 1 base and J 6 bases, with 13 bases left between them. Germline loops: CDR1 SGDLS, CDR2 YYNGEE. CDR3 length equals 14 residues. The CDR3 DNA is TGTGCCAGCAGCGTAAGTACAGGGTCCGCTGAAGCTTTCTTT. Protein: CASSVSTGSAEAFF.

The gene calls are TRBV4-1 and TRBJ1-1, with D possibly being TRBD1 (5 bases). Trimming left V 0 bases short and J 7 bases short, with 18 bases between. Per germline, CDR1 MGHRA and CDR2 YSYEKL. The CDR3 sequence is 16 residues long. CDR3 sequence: CASSQDPWGQGDEAFF. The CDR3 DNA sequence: TGCGCCAGCAGCCAAGATCCTTGGGGCCAGGGAGATGAAGCTTTCTTT.

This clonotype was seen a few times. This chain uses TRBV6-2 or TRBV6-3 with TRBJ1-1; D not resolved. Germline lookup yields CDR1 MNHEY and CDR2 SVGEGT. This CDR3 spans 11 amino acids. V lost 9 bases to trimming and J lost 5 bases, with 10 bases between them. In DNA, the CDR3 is TGTGCCAGTAACCGGGCGACTGAAGCTTTCTTT. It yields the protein CASNRATEAFF.

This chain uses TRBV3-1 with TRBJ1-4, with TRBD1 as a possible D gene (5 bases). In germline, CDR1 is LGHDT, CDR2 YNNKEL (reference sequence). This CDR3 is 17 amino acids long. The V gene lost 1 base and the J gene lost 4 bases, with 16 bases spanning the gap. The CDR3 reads CASSQGKLSGHNEKLFF. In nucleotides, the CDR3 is TGTGCCAGCAGCCAAGGAAAACTCTCGGGGCATAATGAAAAACTGTTTTTT.

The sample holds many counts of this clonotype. Here the CDR3 reads CASGQRTGGLEQYF. CDR3 nucleotides: TGTGCCAGCGGCCAGAGGACAGGGGGCTTGGAGCAGTACTTC. This sequence joins TRBV7-2 and TRBJ2-7; 11 positions agree with TRBD1. CDR1 is SGHTA, CDR2 FQGNSA, per germline. The V and J ends lost 8 bases and 7 bases, in that order; junction bases with no gene match: 10. The CDR3 has 14 amino acids.

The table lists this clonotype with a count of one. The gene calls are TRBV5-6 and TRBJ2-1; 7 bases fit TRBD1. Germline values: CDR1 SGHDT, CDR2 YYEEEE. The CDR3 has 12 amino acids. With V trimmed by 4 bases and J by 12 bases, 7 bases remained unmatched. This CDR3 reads CASSMSAGGQFF. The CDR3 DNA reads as TGTGCCAGCAGCATGTCCGCAGGGGGGCAGTTCTTC.

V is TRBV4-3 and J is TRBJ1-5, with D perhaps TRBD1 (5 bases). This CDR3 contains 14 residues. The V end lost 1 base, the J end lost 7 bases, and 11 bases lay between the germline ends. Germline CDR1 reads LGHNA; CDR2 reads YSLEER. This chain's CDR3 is CASSQAWGGQPQHF. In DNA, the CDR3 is TGCGCCAGCAGCCAAGCATGGGGGGGGCAGCCCCAGCATTTT.

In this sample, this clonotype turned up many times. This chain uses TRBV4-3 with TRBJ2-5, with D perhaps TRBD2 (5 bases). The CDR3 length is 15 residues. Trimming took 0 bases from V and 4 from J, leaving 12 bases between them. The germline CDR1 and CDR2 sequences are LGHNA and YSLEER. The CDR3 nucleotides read TGCGCCAGCAGCCAAGATGCGGGCCCAAGAGAGACCCAGTACTTC. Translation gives CASSQDAGPRETQYF.

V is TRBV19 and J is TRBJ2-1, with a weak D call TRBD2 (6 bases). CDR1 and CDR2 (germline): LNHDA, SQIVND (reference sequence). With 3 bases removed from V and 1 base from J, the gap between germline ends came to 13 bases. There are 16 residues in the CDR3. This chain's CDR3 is CASSILGGGSYNEQFF. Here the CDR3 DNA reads TGTGCCAGTAGTATTCTTGGCGGAGGGTCCTACAATGAGCAGTTCTTC.

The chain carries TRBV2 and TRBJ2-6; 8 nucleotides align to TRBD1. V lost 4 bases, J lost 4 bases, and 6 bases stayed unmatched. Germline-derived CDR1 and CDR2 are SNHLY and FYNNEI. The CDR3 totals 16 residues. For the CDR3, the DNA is TGTGCCAGCAGTGCCGGACAGGGTTCCGGGGCCAACGTCCTGACTTTC. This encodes CASSAGQGSGANVLTF.

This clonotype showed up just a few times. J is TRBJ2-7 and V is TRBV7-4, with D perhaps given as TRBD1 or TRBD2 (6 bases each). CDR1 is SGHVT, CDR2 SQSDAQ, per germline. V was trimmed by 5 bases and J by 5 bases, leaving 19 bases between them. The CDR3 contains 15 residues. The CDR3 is CASSPFGGDFDEQYF. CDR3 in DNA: TGTGCCAGCAGCCCCTTCGGGGGCGATTTCGACGAGCAGTACTTC.

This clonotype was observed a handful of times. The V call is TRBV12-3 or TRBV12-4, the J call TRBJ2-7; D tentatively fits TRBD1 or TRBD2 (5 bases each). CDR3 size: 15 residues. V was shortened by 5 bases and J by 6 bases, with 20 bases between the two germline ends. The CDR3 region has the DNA TGTGCCAGCAGTGCCCACGGGGCCCGCGACGGCGAGCAGTACTTC. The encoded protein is CASSAHGARDGEQYF.

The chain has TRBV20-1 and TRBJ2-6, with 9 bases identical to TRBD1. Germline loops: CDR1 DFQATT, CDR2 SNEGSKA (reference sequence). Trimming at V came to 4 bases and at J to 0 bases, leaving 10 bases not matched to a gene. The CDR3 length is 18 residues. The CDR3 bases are TGCAGTGCTAATCTCCCGGGACAGGGATTCTCTGGGGCCAACGTCCTGACTTTC. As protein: CSANLPGQGFSGANVLTF.

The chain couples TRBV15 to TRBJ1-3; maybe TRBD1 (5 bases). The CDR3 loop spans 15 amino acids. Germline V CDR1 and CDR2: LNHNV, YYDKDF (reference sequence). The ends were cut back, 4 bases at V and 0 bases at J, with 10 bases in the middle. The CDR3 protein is CATSKGRDSGNTIYF. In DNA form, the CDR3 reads TGTGCCACCAGCAAGGGACGGGACTCTGGAAACACCATATATTTT.

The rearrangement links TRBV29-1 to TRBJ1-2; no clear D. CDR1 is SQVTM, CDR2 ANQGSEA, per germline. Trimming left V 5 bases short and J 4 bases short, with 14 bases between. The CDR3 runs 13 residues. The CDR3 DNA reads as TGCAGCGTTTCAGACGGACCGTTCTATGGCTACACCTTC. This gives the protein CSVSDGPFYGYTF.

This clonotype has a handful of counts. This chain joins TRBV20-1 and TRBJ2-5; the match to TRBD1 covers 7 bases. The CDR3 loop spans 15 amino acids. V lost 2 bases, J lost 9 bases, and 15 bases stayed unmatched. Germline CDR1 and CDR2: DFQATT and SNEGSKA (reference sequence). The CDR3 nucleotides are TGCAGTGCTAGATTCGCCGGGTCTACCACAGGGGCCCAGTACTTC. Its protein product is CSARFAGSTTGAQYF.

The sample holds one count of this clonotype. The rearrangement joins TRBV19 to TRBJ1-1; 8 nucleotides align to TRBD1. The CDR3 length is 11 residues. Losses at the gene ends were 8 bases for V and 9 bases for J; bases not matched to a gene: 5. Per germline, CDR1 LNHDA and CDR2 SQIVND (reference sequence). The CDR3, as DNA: TGTGCCAGTCATACAGGGGGAAAAGCTTTCTTT. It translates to CASHTGGKAFF.

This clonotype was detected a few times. The CDR3 sequence: CASSPGTSGELFF. The CDR3 DNA sequence: TGTGCCAGTAGCCCCGGGACTAGCGGGGAGCTGTTTTTT. The rearrangement joins TRBV19 to TRBJ2-2; 8 nucleotides line up with TRBD2. This CDR3 has 13 amino acids. V was pared by 6 bases and J by 7 bases, with 4 bases of the junction left unmatched. CDR1 LNHDA and CDR2 SQIVND come from the germline V gene (reference sequence).

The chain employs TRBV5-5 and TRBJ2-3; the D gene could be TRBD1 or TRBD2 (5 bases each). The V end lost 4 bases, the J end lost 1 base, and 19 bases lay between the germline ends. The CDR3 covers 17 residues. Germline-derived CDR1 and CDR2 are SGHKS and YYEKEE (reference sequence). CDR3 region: CASSGGPTLGGTDTQYF. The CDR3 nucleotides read TGTGCCAGCAGCGGGGGACCGACCCTCGGGGGCACAGATACGCAGTATTTT.

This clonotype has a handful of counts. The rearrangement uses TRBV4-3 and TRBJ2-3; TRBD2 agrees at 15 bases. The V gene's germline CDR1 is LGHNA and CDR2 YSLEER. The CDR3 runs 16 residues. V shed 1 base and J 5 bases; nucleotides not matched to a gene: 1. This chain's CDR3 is CASSQAGLAGGDTQYF. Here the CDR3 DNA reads TGCGCCAGCAGCCAAGCGGGACTAGCGGGGGGAGATACGCAGTATTTT.

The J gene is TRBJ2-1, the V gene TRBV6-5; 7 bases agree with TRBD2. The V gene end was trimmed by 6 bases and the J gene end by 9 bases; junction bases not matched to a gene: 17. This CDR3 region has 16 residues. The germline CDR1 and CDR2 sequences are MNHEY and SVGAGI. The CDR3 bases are TGTGCCAGCAGGCCCCTAGCGGAGAACCTTGGGGGTGAGCAGTTCTTC. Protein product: CASRPLAENLGGEQFF.

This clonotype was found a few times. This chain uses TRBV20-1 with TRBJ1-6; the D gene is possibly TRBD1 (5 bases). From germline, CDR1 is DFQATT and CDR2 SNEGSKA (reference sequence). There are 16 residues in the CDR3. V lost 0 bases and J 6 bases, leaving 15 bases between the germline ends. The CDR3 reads CSARESGTELNSPLHF. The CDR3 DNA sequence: TGCAGTGCTAGAGAGTCGGGGACGGAACTTAATTCACCCCTCCACTTT.

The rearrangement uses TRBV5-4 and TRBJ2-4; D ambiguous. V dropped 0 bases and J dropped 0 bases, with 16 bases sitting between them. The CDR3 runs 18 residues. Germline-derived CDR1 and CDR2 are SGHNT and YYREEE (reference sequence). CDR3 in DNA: TGTGCCAGCAGCTTGGGTCAGATGGCCCCTCTAGCCAAAAACATTCAGTACTTC. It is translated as CASSLGQMAPLAKNIQYF.

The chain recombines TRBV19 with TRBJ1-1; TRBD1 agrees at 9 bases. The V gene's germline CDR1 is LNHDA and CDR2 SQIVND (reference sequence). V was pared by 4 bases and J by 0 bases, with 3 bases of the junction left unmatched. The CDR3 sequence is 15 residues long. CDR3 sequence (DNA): TGTGCCAGTAGTAGGACAGGGGCGCTGAACACTGAAGCTTTCTTT. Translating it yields CASSRTGALNTEAFF.